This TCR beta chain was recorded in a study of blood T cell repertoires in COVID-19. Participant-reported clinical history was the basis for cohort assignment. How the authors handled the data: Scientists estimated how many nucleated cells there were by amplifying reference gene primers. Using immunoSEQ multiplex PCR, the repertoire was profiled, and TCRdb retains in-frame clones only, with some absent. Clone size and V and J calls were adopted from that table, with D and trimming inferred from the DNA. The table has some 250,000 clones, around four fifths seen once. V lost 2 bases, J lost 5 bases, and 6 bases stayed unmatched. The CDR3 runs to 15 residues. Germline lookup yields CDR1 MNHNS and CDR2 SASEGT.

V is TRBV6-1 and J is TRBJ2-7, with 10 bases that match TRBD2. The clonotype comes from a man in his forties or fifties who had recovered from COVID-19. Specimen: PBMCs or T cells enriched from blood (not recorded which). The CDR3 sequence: CASSESASGRHEQYF. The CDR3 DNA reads TGTGCCAGCAGTGAATCGGCTAGCGGGAGACACGAGCAGTACTTC.